This section outlines one TCR beta chain sequence together with its context. The record originates from a study of blood T cell repertoires in COVID-19. TCRdb's table, derived via immunoSEQ multiplex PCR, lists solely in-frame clones and lacks some. In the table there are fewer than 350,000 clones, 87% of which are singletons. With 8 bases removed from V and 0 bases from J, the gap between germline ends came to 11 bases. The CDR3 is 14 residues long. Germline values: CDR1 MNHEY, CDR2 SVGAGI. This receptor was taken from a man aged 30 to 45 with COVID-19, enrolled during active disease. The V call is TRBV6-5, the J call TRBJ1-3, with D unresolved. Material: peripheral blood. The DNA of the CDR3 is TGTGCCAGCCGAACGTTCAGCTCTGGAAACACCATATATTTT. Its protein product is CASRTFSSGNTIYF.